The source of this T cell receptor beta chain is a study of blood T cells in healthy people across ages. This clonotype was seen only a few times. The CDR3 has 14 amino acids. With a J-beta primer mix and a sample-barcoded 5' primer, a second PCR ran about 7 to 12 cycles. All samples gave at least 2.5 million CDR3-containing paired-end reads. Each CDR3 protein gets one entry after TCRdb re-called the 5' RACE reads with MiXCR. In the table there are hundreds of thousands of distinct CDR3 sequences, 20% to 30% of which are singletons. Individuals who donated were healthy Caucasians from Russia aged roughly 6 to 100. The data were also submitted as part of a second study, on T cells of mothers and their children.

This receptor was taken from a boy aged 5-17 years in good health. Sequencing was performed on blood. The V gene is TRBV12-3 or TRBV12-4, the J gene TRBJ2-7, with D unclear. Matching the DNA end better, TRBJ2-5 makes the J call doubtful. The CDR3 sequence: CASSLVSSEETQYF. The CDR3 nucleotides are TGTGCCAGCAGTTTAGTTAGTTCAGAAGAGACCCAGTACTTC.